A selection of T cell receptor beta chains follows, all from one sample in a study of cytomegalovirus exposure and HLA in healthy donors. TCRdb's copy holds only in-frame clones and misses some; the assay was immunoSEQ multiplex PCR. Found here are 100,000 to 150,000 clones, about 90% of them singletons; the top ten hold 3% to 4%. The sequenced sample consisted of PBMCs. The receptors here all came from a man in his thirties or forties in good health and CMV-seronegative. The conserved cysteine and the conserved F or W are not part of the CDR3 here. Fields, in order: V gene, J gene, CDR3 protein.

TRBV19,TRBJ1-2,ASSIGGGDGYT
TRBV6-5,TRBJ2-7,ASSYSWVQVRYEQY
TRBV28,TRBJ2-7,ASRGAGELYEQY
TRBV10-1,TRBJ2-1,ASFYGLAGLNEQF
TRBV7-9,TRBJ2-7,ASSLVGLVQY
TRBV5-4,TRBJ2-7,ASSLGLAGDSYEQY
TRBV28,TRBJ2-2,ASSFSGGASGELF
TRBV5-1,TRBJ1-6,ASSPDRGSYNSPLH
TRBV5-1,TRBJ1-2,ASSLVAQTNYGYT
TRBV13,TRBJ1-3,ASSIYPGTGSGNTIY
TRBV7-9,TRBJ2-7,ASSSGDQRGPYEQY
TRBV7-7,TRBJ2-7,ASSIGTGNHEQY
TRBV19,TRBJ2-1,ASSMSSSYSYNEQF
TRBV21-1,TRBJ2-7,ASSKGNGREAYEQY
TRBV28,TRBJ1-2,ASMSSPGYSYT
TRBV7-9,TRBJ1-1,ASSPRDSYTEAF
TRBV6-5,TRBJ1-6,ASSSGGTINSPLH
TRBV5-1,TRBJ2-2,ASNRVTNTGELF
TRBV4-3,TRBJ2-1,ASSQVGGRLEQF
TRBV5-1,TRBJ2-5,ASSLAGSGSQETQY